This T cell receptor beta chain stems from a study of blood T cell repertoires in COVID-19. Study details: Samples taken during acute and convalescent COVID-19 were collected in the United States, Italy and Spain. T cells, B-cell-depleted T cells, or PBMCs supplied cDNA or gDNA.

CDR3 length: 14 residues. CDR1 and CDR2 (germline): SGHTA, FQGNSA. The V gene lost 1 base and the J gene lost 7 bases, with 11 bases spanning the gap. As originally analysed: Nucleated cell number was recorded as an estimate derived from reference gene primer amplification. TCRdb's copy holds only in-frame clones and misses some; the assay was immunoSEQ multiplex PCR. The V and J calls and clone size were taken over from that table, and D and trimming were inferred from the DNA. There are fewer than 150,000 clones in the sample; about 85% occur only once, and 1.5% to 1.9% lies in the top ten. This sequence originates from a man aged 50 to 60 with acute or convalescent COVID-19. Sequenced sample: peripheral blood. J is TRBJ1-5 and V is TRBV7-2; D call uncertain. The CDR3 DNA reads TGTGCCAGCAGCTTAGAGCTTAACAGCCAGCCCCAGCATTTT. Amino acid sequence: CASSLELNSQPQHF.